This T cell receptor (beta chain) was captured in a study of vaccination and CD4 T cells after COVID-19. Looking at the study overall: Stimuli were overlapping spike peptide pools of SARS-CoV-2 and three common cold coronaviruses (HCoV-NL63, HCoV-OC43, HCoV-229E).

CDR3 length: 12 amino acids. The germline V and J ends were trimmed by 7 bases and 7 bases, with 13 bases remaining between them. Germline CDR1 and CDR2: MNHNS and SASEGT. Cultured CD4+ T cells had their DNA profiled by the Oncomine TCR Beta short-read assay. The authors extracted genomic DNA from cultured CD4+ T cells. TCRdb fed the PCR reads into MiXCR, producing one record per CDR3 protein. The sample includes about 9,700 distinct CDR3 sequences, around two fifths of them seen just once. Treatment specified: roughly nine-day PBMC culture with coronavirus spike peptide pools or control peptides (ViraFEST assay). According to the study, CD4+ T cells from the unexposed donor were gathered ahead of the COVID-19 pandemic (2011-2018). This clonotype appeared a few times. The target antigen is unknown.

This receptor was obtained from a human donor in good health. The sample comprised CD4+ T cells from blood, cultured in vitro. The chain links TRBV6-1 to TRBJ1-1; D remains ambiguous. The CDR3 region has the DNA TGTGCCAGCAAGATAAGGGTGGGTGAAGCTTTCTTT. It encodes CASKIRVGEAFF.